This T cell receptor (beta chain) originates from a study of blood T cell repertoires in COVID-19. Methods used by the authors: Reference gene primer amplification in the assay estimated nucleated cell counts. Only in-frame clones appear in the TCRdb table, and some are missing; sequencing was by immunoSEQ multiplex PCR. The V and J calls and clone size were taken over from that table, and D and trimming were inferred from the DNA. The repertoire holds some 390,000 clones, about 88% seen once, with approximately 1.5% in the top ten. The CDR3 loop spans 16 amino acids. With V trimmed by 4 bases and J by 2 bases, 5 bases remained unmatched. CDR1 is SGHTA and CDR2 is FQGNSA in the germline V gene. Patients from Seattle were sampled longitudinally, starting during active infection.

Sequenced: peripheral blood. The V call is TRBV7-2, the J call TRBJ1-5, with 10 bases aligning to TRBD1. This TCR was sampled from a middle-aged woman with COVID-19, enrolled during active disease. The CDR3 spells CASSYRTGGGNQPQHF. DNA for the CDR3: TGTGCCAGCAGCTATAGGACAGGGGGAGGCAATCAGCCCCAGCATTTT.